The sequence of this TCR beta chain was determined in a study of shared clonotypes between healthy human individuals. Study outcomes and limitations: Larger estimated richness was generally recorded for naive subsets relative to memory subsets. An effect of sequencing depth on clonotype sharing among donors was expected.

CD45RO-negative CD8 cells positively selected for CCR7 made up the naive population, which excluded terminally differentiated effector memory CD45RA+ cells. Healthy HIV-negative adults with no recent acute infections or vaccinations were recruited as donors. The V end was cut by 5 bases, the J end by 0 bases, with 14 bases between. This CDR3 has 15 residues. From germline, CDR1 is SGHVS and CDR2 FNYEAQ. In the case of this clone: As yet, its antigen is unknown. Other nucleotide sequences from this sample produce the same CDR3.

Produced via immunoSEQ multiplex PCR; TCRdb's table is partial and in-frame only. Here the sample spans approximately 1.9 million clones, roughly 93% being singletons. The sequencing input was naive CD8+ T cells from PBMCs. V usage is TRBV7-6 and J usage is TRBJ2-7; D is possibly TRBD1 (6 bases). This receptor was taken from a man younger than 35 in good health. Some clones in this sample may be carry-over from other donors' samples. The CDR3 sequence is CASSPKQGTSYEQYF. The CDR3 DNA reads TGTGCCAGCAGCCCAAAGCAGGGGACCTCCTACGAGCAGTACTTC.